This T cell receptor beta chain was recovered during a study of cytomegalovirus exposure and HLA in healthy donors. V lost 10 bases and J lost 4, with 13 bases in between. CDR1 MDHEN and CDR2 SYDVKM come from the germline V gene. CDR3 length: 12 residues. Assay: immunoSEQ multiplex PCR; the TCRdb copy retains only in-frame clones and omits some. The sample contains roughly 43,000 clones, roughly 93% of which appear only once. The chain links TRBV28 to TRBJ1-2; D call uncertain. The clonotype was recovered from a woman aged 18-29 years in good health and CMV-seronegative. The sample comprised PBMCs. The chain's CDR3 is CATGLSTYGYTF. The DNA of the CDR3 is TGTGCCACCGGACTGTCGACCTATGGCTACACCTTC.